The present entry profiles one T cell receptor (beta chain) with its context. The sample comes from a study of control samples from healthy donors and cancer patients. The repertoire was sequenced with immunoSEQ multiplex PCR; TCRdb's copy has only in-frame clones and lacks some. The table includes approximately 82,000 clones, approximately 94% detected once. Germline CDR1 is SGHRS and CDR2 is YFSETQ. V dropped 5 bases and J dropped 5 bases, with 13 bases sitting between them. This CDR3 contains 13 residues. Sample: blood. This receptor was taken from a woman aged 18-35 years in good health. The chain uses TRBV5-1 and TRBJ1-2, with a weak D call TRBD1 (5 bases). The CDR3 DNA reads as TGCGCCAGCAGACCCCAGGCAGGGTATGGCTACACCTTC. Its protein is CASRPQAGYGYTF.